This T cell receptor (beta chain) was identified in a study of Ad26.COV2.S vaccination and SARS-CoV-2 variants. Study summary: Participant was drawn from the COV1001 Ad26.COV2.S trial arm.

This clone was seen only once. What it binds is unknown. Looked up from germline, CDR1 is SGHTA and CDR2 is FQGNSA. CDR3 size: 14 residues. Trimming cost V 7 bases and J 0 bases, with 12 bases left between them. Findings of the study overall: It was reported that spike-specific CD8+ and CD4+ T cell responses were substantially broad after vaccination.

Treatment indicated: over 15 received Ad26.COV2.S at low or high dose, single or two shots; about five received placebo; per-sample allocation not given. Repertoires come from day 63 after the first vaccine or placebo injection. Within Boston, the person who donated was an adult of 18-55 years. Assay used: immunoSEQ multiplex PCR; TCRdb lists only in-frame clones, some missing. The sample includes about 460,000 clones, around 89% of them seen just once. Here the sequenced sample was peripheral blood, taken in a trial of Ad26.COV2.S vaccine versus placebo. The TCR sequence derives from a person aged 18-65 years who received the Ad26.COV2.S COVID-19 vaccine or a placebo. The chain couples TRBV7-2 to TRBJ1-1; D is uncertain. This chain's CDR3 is CASNIRSLNTEAFF. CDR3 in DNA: TGTGCCAGCAACATTAGGAGCCTGAACACTGAAGCTTTCTTT.